Below are 12 T cell receptor beta chains sequenced from a single sample in a study of T cells in Graves' hyperthyroidism and ophthalmopathy. TCR beta CDR3 sequences were amplified from RNA transcripts. First-round RT-PCR targeting the TCR CDR3 was performed with the HTBI primer set. Each CDR3 protein gets one entry after TCRdb re-called the multiplex PCR reads with MiXCR. Among hundreds of thousands of distinct CDR3 sequences listed, approximately 14% were seen once. The sequencing input was blood. These receptors all come from a woman aged 18-29 years with Graves' hyperthyroidism.

This clonotype showed up many times. The V gene is TRBV28, the J gene TRBJ1-3, with 7 bases identical to TRBD1. J lost 2 bases, V lost 3 bases, and 4 bases had no gene match. CDR1 and CDR2 (germline): MDHEN, SYDVKM. The CDR3 loop spans 15 amino acids. The CDR3 loop reads CASSFRGTTGNTIYF. As DNA, the CDR3 is TGTGCCAGCAGTTTCAGGGGGACGACTGGAAACACCATATATTTT.

This clonotype was observed a handful of times. The genes are TRBV28 and TRBJ1-2, with D hard to call. V dropped 8 bases and J dropped 4 bases, with 8 bases sitting between them. The CDR3 is 11 residues long. The V gene's germline CDR1 is MDHEN and CDR2 SYDVKM. The CDR3 reads CASGGSYGYTF. The CDR3, as DNA: TGTGCCAGCGGCGGGTCCTATGGCTACACCTTC.

This sequence joins TRBV4-2 and TRBJ2-7; D is uncertain. The germline V and J ends were trimmed by 4 bases and 0 bases, with 7 bases remaining between them. The CDR3 has 13 residues. Germline V gene sequence: CDR1 LGHNA, CDR2 YNFKEQ. This chain's CDR3 is CASSLETSYEQYF. As DNA, the CDR3 is TGTGCCAGCAGCCTGGAAACCTCCTACGAGCAGTACTTC.

In this sample, this clonotype turned up many times. The V call is TRBV27, the J call TRBJ1-2; 7 positions match TRBD1. Germline values: CDR1 MNHEY, CDR2 SMNVEV (reference sequence). V shed 5 bases, J shed 7 bases, and the junction held 10 bases outside the gene matches. The CDR3 contains 14 residues. The CDR3 reads CASSPLDRVSGYTF. In DNA, the CDR3 is TGTGCCAGCAGTCCCCTCGACAGGGTGTCTGGCTACACCTTC.

This clonotype was picked up one time. This chain uses TRBV20-1 with TRBJ2-1; D is perhaps TRBD1 (6 bases). The J call may be faulty, since TRBJ2-7 better matches the DNA end. The CDR3 consists of 15 residues. The germline V gene has CDR1 DFQATT and CDR2 SNEGSKA (reference sequence). This CDR3 reads CSAPARTVGYNEQYF. CDR3 coding DNA: TGCAGTGCTCCGGCCCGGACAGTTGGCTACAATGAGCAGTACTTC.

This clonotype was detected many times. The chain links TRBV29-1 to TRBJ1-2, with 7 nucleotides matching TRBD1. There are 13 residues in the CDR3. Germline values: CDR1 SQVTM, CDR2 ANQGSEA. Trimming took 6 bases from V and 2 from J; bases not matched to a gene: 6. CDR3 bases: TGCAGCGTCGACAGGGTCCCGAACTATGGCTACACCTTC. Its protein is CSVDRVPNYGYTF.

This clonotype was recorded many times. The J gene is TRBJ2-1, the V gene TRBV7-2; 8 bases match TRBD2. J lost 3 bases, V lost 4 bases, and 5 bases had no gene match. Germline values: CDR1 SGHTA, CDR2 FQGNSA. This CDR3 is 15 amino acids long. The CDR3 coding sequence is TGTGCCAGCAGCTCTTCCGGGACTAGCTACAATGAGCAGTTCTTC. Translated: CASSSSGTSYNEQFF.

Many counts were recorded for this clonotype. The chain uses TRBV3-1 and TRBJ1-2; D is perhaps TRBD1 (5 bases). This CDR3 is built from 15 residues. Trimming removed 1 base from V and 8 bases from J, with 17 bases in between. Germline CDR1 LGHDT, CDR2 YNNKEL (reference sequence). CDR3 coding DNA: TGTGCCAGCAGCCAAGCTGGTTCGGGACGTTGGGGCTACACCTTC. It is translated as CASSQAGSGRWGYTF.

The gene calls are TRBV29-1 and TRBJ2-7, with D possibly TRBD1 on 6 matching bases. The V end was cut by 5 bases, the J end by 4 bases, with 12 bases between. This CDR3 contains 12 residues. Germline values: CDR1 SQVTM, CDR2 ANQGSEA. The CDR3 loop reads CSVTRGAYEQYF. The CDR3 nucleotides read TGCAGCGTTACCAGGGGAGCTTACGAGCAGTACTTC.

This clonotype has ten or more counts. The V and J genes are TRBV11-2 and TRBJ1-1, with a tentative D call TRBD1 (5 bases). Per the germline V gene, CDR1 is SGHAT and CDR2 is FQNNGV. The CDR3 runs to 14 residues. V lost 4 bases and J 10 bases, leaving 19 bases between the germline ends. This CDR3 reads CASSSSRSGGRAFF. The CDR3 bases are TGTGCCAGCAGCTCAAGTCGGTCGGGGGGAAGAGCTTTCTTT.

This clonotype was observed a handful of times. The chain joins TRBV4-2 to TRBJ2-5; TRBD1 matches 8 bases. This CDR3 spans 16 amino acids. CDR1 LGHNA and CDR2 YNFKEQ come from the germline V gene. The V segment lost 8 bases and the J segment 0 bases; nucleotides outside the gene matches: 11. Here the CDR3 DNA reads TGTGCCAGCTCCCAACCGGGACAGGACTACCAAGAGACCCAGTACTTC. Its translation is CASSQPGQDYQETQYF.

This clonotype has only a few counts. The CDR3 reads CASIRLAGASGTDTQYF. Here the CDR3 DNA reads TGCGCCAGCATACGGCTAGCGGGAGCTTCGGGCACAGATACGCAGTATTTT. The rearrangement links TRBV10-1 to TRBJ2-3, with 10 bases identical to TRBD2. V was pared by 7 bases and J by 1 base, with 11 bases of the junction left unmatched. CDR1 and CDR2 (germline): WNHNN, SYGVQD (reference sequence). CDR3 length equals 17 residues.